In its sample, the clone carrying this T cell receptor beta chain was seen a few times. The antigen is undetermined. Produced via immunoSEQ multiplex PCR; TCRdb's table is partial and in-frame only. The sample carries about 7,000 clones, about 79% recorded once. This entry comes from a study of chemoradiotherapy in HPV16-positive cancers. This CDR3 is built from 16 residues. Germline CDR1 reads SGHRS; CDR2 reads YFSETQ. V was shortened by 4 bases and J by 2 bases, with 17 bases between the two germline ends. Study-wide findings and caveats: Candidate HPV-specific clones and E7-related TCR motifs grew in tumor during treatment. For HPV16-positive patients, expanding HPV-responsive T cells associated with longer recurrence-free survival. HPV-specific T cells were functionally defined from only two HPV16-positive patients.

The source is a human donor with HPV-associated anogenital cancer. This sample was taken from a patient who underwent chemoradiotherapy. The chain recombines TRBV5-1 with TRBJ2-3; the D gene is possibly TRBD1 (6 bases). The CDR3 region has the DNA TGCGCCAGCAGCCTGGATGGACAGCTACACACAGATACGCAGTATTTT. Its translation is CASSLDGQLHTDTQYF.